This T cell receptor beta chain was captured by sequencing in a study of vaccination effects on CD4 cells after COVID-19. On the study more broadly: Among convalescent patients, two provided samples 16 days and one week before vaccination.

TCRdb's copy holds only in-frame clones and misses some; the assay was immunoSEQ multiplex PCR. The sample lists 40,000 to 55,000 clones; roughly 72% were seen once. J lost 4 bases, V lost 2 bases, and 4 bases had no gene match. Germline-derived CDR1 and CDR2 are SGHTA and FQGTGA. The CDR3 sequence is 16 residues long. Details on this clone: Its target is unknown.

Cells that had been cultured for ten to eleven days were the source of isolated CD4+ T cells. The J gene is TRBJ2-5, the V gene TRBV7-3, with TRBD2 matching 13 bases. The clonotype was recovered from a human donor who had a prior SARS-CoV-2 infection. The source was CD4+ T cells from PBMCs cultured without peptide, collected before COVID-19 vaccination. The CDR3: CASSLGTSGAGETQYF. DNA of the CDR3: TGTGCCAGCAGCTTAGGGACTAGCGGGGCTGGAGAGACCCAGTACTTC. The full variable domain, with the rest looked up from reference TRBV7-3 and TRBJ2-5, is GAGVSQTPSNKVTEKGKYVELRCDPISGHTALYWYRQSLGQGPEFLIYFQGTGAADDSGLPNDRFFAVRPEGSVSTLKIQRTERGDSAVYLCASSLGTSGAGETQYFGPGTRLLVL.